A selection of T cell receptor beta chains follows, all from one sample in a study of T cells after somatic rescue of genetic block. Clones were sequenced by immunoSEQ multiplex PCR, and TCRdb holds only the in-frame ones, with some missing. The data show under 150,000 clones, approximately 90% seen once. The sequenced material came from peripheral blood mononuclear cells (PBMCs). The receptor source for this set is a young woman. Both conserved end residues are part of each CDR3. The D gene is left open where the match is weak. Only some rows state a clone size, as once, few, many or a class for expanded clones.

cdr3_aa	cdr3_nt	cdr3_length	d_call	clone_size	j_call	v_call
CASSPRDGGGFQETQYF	TGTGCCAGCAGCCCCCGGGACGGCGGGGGGTTCCAAGAGACCCAGTACTTC	17	TRBD2	.	TRBJ2-5	TRBV4-2
CASSPLGRLNTGELFF	TGCGCCAGCAGCCCCCTAGGGCGCCTGAACACCGGGGAGCTGTTTTTT	16	.	few	TRBJ2-2	TRBV5-1
CASSPRQGTRYGYTF	TGTGCCAGCAGCCCACGACAGGGAACAAGATATGGCTACACCTTC	15	TRBD1	.	TRBJ1-2	TRBV9
CAIRGTGETQYF	TGTGCCATCCGCGGCACGGGGGAGACCCAGTACTTC	12	.	.	TRBJ2-5	TRBV10-3
CASSIAQGVQSPLHF	TGTGCCAGCAGTATTGCCCAGGGGGTGCAGTCACCCCTCCACTTT	15	TRBD1	.	TRBJ1-6	TRBV2
CASSLMDSPSYEQYF	TGTGCCAGCAGCTTAATGGACTCTCCTTCCTACGAGCAGTACTTC	15	.	.	TRBJ2-7	TRBV7-2
CASSFGTSSYEQYF	TGTGCCAGCAGCTTCGGGACTAGCTCCTACGAGCAGTACTTC	14	TRBD2	.	TRBJ2-7	TRBV7-2
CASSLGLAGEQFF	TGTGCCAGCAGCCTGGGACTAGCGGGGGAGCAGTTCTTC	13	TRBD2	.	TRBJ2-1	TRBV5-4
CASRGDRGSETQYF	TGTGCCAGCAGGGGGGACAGGGGTTCTGAGACCCAGTACTTC	14	TRBD1	.	TRBJ2-5	TRBV2
CASSPRQGAGTQYF	TGTGCCAGCAGCCCTCGACAGGGGGCGGGTACGCAGTATTTT	14	TRBD1	.	TRBJ2-3	TRBV9
CASREGAGGVTEAFF	TGCGCCAGCAGGGAGGGGGCAGGGGGGGTCACTGAAGCTTTCTTT	15	TRBD1	.	TRBJ1-1	TRBV4-3
CAIIGEGAGYGYTF	TGTGCCATCATCGGAGAGGGGGCCGGCTATGGCTACACCTTC	14	TRBD1	.	TRBJ1-2	TRBV10-3
CSAQGGFSYEQYF	TGCAGCGCCCAGGGTGGGTTCTCCTACGAGCAGTACTTC	13	.	once	TRBJ2-7	TRBV29-1
CASSSQGQGAGNTIYF	TGTGCCAGCAGTTCGCAGGGACAGGGGGCTGGAAACACCATATATTTT	16	TRBD1	few	TRBJ1-3	TRBV28
CASVGSKPNSPLHF	TGTGCCAGCGTTGGAAGTAAGCCGAATTCACCCCTCCACTTT	14	.	.	TRBJ1-6	TRBV6-6
CATRRGGRDEKLFF	TGTGCCACCAGAAGAGGGGGGCGGGATGAAAAACTGTTTTTT	14	.	.	TRBJ1-4	TRBV15